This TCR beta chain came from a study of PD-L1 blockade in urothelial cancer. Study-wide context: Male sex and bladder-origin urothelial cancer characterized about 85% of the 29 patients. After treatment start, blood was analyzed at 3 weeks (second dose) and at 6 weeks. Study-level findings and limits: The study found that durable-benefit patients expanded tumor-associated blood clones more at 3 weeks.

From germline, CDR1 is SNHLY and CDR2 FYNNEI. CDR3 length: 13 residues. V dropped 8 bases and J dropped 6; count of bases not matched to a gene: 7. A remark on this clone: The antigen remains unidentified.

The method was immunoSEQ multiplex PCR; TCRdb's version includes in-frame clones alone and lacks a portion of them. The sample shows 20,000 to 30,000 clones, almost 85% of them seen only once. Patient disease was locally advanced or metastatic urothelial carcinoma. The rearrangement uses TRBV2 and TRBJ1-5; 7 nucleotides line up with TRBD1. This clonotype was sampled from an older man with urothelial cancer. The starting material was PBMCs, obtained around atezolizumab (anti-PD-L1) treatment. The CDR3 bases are TGTGCCAGCCGGGACAGTCGCACTCAGCCCCAGCATTTT. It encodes CASRDSRTQPQHF. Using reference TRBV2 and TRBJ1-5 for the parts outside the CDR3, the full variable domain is EPEVTQTPSHQVTQMGQEVILRCVPISNHLYFYWYRQILGQKVEFLVSFYNNEISEKSEIFDDQFSVERPDGSNFTLKIRSTKLEDSAMYFCASRDSRTQPQHFGDGTRLSIL.